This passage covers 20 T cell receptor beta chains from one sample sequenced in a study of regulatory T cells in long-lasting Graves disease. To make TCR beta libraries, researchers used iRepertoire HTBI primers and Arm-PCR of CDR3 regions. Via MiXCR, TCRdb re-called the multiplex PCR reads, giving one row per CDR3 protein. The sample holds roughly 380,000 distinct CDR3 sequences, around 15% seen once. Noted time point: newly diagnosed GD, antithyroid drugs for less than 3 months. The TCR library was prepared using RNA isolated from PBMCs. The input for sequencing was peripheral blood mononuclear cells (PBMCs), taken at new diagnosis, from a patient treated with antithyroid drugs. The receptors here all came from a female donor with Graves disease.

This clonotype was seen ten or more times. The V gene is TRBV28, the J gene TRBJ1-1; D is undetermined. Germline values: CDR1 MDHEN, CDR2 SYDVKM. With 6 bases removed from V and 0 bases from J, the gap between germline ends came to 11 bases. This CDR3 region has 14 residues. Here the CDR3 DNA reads TGTGCCAGCAGCGGTCTAATGGTGAACACTGAAGCTTTCTTT. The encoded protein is CASSGLMVNTEAFF.

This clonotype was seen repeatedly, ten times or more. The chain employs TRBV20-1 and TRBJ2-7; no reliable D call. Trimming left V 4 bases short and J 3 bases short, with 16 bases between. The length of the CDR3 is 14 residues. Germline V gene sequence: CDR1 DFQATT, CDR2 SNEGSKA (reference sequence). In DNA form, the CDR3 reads TGCAGTGCTAATTTGGCGACGACCATCTACGAGCAGTACTTC. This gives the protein CSANLATTIYEQYF.

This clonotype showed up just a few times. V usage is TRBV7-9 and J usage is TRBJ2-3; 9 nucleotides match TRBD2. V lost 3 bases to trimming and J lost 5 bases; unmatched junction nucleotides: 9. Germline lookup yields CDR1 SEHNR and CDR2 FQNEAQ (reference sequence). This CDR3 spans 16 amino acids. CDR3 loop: CASSFQLAGSGDTQYF. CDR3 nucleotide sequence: TGTGCCAGCAGCTTTCAGCTAGCGGGATCTGGAGATACGCAGTATTTT.

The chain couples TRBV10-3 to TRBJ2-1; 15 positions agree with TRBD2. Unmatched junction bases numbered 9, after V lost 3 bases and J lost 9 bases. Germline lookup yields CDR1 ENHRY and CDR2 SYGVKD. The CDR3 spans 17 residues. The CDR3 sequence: CAISETWTSGRESEQFF. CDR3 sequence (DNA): TGTGCCATCAGTGAAACCTGGACTAGCGGGAGGGAATCTGAGCAGTTCTTC.

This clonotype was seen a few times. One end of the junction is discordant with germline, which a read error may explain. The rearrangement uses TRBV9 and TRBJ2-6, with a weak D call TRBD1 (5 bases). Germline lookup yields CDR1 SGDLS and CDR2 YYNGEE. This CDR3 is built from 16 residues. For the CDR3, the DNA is TGTGCCAGCAGCGTAAGTCACCCTTCTGGGGCCAGCGTCCTGACTTTC. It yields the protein CASSVSHPSGASVLTF.

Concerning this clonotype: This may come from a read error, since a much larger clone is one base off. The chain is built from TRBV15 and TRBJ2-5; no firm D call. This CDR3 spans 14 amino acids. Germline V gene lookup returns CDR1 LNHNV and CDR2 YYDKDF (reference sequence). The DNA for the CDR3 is TGTGCCACCAGCAGAGGCGGCCAGCAAGAGACCCAGCACTTC. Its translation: CATSRGGQQETQHF.

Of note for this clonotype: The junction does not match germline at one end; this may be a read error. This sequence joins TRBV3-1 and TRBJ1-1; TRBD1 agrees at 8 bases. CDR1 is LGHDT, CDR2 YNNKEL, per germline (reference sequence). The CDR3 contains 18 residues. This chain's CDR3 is CAGSQGVQGAIVGTEAFF. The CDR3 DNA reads TGTGCCGGCAGCCAAGGGGTGCAGGGGGCCATCGTCGGCACTGAAGCTTTCTTT.

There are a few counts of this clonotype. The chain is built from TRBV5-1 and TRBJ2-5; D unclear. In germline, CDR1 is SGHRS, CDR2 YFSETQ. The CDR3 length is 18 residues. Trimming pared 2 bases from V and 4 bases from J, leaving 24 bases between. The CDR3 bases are TGCGCCAGCAGCTTAGGTGGAAACCCACTGGACGAAACAGAGACCCAGTACTTC. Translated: CASSLGGNPLDETETQYF.

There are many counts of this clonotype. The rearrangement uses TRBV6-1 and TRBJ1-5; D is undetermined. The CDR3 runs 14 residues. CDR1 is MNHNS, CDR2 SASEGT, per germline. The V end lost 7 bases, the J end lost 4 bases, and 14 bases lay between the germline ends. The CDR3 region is CASTTNHGNQPQHF. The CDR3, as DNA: TGTGCCAGCACTACCAACCATGGGAATCAGCCCCAGCATTTT.

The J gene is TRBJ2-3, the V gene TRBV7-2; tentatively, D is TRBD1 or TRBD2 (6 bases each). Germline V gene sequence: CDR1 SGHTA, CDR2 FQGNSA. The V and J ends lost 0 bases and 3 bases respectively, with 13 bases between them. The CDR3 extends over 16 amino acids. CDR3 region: CASSLAGGLDTDTQYF. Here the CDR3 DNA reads TGTGCCAGCAGCTTAGCCGGGGGCCTCGATACAGATACGCAGTATTTT.

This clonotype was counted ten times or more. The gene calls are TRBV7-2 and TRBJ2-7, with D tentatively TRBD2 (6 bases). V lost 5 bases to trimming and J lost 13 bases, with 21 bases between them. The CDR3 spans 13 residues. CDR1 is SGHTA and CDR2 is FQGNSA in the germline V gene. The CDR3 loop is CASSSWTTGSNYF. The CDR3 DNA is TGTGCCAGCAGCAGCTGGACTACTGGGAGCAACTACTTC.

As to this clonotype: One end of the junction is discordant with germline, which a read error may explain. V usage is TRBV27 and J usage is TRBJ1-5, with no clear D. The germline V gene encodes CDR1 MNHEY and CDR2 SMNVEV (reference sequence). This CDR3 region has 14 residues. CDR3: CASGEVVGNQSQHF. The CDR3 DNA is TGTGCCAGCGGGGAAGTGGTGGGCAATCAGTCCCAGCATTTT.

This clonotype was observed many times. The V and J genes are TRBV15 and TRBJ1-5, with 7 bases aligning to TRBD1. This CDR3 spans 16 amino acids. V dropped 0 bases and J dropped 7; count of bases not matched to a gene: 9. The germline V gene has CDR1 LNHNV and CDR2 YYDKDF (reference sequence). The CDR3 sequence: CATSRDRLGGRQPQHF. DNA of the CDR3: TGTGCCACCAGCAGAGACCGGTTAGGGGGCAGGCAGCCCCAGCATTTT.

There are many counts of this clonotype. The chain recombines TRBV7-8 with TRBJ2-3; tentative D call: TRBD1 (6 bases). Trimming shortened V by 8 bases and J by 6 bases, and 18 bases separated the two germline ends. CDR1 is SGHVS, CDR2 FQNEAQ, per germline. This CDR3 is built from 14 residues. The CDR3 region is CASRLIQGFDTQYF. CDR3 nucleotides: TGTGCCAGCCGGCTAATACAGGGCTTTGATACGCAGTATTTT.

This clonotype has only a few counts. In DNA, the CDR3 is TGTGCCAGCAGTCTATATATCGATGAGCAGTTCTTC. Translating it yields CASSLYIDEQFF. The chain carries TRBV6-1 and TRBJ2-1, with unresolved D. The V end lost 5 bases, the J end lost 8 bases, and 10 bases lay between the germline ends. CDR3 length equals 12 residues. Germline loops: CDR1 MNHNS, CDR2 SASEGT.

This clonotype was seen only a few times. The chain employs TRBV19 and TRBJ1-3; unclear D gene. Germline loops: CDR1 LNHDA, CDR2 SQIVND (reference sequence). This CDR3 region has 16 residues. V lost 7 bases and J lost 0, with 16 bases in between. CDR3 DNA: TGTGCCAGTACCACCGGGAGGTGGAACTCTGGAAACACCATATATTTT. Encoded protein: CASTTGRWNSGNTIYF.

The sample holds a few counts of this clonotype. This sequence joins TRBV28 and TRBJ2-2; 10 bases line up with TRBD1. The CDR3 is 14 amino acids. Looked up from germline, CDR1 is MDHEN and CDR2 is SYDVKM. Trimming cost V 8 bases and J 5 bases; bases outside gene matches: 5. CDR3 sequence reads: CASLDRGLTGELFF. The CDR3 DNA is TGTGCCAGCCTCGACAGGGGGCTAACCGGGGAGCTGTTTTTT.

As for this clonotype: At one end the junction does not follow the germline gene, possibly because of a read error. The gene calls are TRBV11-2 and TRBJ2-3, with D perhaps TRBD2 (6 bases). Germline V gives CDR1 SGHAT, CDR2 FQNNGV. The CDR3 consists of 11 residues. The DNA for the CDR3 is TGTGCCAGCAGCCATGGGACTGAAGCTTCCTTT. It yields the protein CASSHGTEASF.

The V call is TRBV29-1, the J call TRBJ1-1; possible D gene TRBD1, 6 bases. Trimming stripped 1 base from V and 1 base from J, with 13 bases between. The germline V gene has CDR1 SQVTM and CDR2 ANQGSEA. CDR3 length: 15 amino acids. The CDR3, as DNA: TGCAGCGTTGAAGCTGTTCCAGGGGAGAACACTGAAGCTTTCTTT. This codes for CSVEAVPGENTEAFF.

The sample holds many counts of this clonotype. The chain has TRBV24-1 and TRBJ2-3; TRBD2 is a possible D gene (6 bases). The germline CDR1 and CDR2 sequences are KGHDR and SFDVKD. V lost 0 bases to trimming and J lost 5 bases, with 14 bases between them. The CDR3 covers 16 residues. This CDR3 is CATSDLRLDGGDTQYF. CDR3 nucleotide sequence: TGTGCCACCAGTGATTTGCGGTTAGACGGGGGAGATACGCAGTATTTT.